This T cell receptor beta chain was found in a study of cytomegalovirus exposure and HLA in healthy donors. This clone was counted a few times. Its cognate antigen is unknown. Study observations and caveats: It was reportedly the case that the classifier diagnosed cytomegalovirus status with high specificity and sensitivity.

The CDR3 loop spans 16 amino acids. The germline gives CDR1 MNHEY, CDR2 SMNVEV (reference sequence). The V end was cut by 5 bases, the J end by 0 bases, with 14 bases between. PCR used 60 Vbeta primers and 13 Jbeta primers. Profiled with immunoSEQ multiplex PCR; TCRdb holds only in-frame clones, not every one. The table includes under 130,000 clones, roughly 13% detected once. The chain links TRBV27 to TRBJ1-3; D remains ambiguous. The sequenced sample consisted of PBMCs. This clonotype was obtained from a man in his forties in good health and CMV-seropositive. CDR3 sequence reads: CASSARRGDSGNTIYF. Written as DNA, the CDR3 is TGTGCCAGCAGTGCCAGACGGGGTGACTCTGGAAACACCATATATTTT.